These 31 T cell receptor beta chains share one sample of origin, sequenced in a study of blood T cell repertoires in COVID-19 (dated by TCRdb to about 2020). The library was built by means of the immunoSEQ multiplex PCR assay. The table was pulled from immuneACCESS by TCRdb, which kept in-frame rearrangements only. Such tables lose some clones; where checked, under half of the loss comes from unresolved V genes, and the rest has no known cause. The sample table holds approximately 90,000 clones, of which about 85% were seen once. Roughly 25% of the sample rests with the top ten. Sequencing used peripheral blood. All receptors come from a man at least 80 years old with active or convalescent COVID-19.

The chain joins TRBV5-6 to TRBJ2-1, with 7 nucleotides matching TRBD1. This CDR3 contains 16 residues. J was trimmed by 0 bases and V by 5 bases; bases with no gene match: 8. CDR1 is SGHDT, CDR2 YYEEEE, per germline. CDR3 DNA sequence: TGTGCCAGCAGTCAAAGGACAGGCGGCTCCTACAATGAGCAGTTCTTC. Translating it yields CASSQRTGGSYNEQFF.

J is TRBJ2-7 and V is TRBV25-1, with a tentative D call TRBD2 (6 bases). This CDR3 has 13 amino acids. Trimming removed 2 bases from V and 7 bases from J, with 12 bases in between. Germline CDR1 reads MGHDK; CDR2 reads SYGVNS. In nucleotides, the CDR3 is TGTGCCAGCAGTGAAGGACCCGGGGGAGAGCAGTACTTC. Encoded protein: CASSEGPGGEQYF.

The gene calls are TRBV9 and TRBJ2-6, with D maybe TRBD1 (7 bases). CDR3 length: 18 amino acids. Trimming pared 0 bases from V and 0 bases from J, leaving 13 bases between. Germline CDR1 is SGDLS and CDR2 is YYNGEE. CDR3 residues: CASSVVQGGLSGANVLTF. The CDR3, as DNA: TGTGCCAGCAGCGTAGTTCAGGGGGGCCTCTCTGGGGCCAACGTCCTGACTTTC.

V and J are TRBV3-1 (or the pseudogene TRBV3-2) and TRBJ2-7; D unresolved. The V gene's germline CDR1 is LGHDT and CDR2 YNNKEL (reference sequence). This CDR3 region has 14 residues. Trimming removed 1 base at V and 6 bases at J, with 13 bases between. CDR3 coding DNA: TGTGCCAGCAGCCAAGTAAGAACCGCGGCCGAGCAGTACTTC. It yields the protein CASSQVRTAAEQYF.

The chain is built from TRBV2 and TRBJ1-1; no clear D. Trimming left V 5 bases short and J 3 bases short, with 19 bases between. The CDR3 spans 16 residues. Per the germline V gene, CDR1 is SNHLY and CDR2 is FYNNEI. The CDR3 loop reads CASSSNSVRLDTEAFF. The CDR3 DNA reads as TGTGCCAGCAGTAGCAACTCCGTGCGATTGGACACTGAAGCTTTCTTT.

The chain uses TRBV5-6 and TRBJ1-4, with 8 bases that match TRBD1. This CDR3 is built from 16 residues. Trimming took 4 bases from V and 2 from J; bases not matched to a gene: 7. CDR1 is SGHDT, CDR2 YYEEEE, per germline. In DNA form, the CDR3 reads TGTGCCAGCAGCGTACGACAGGGGACGACTAATGAAAAACTGTTTTTT. It specifies CASSVRQGTTNEKLFF.

The rearrangement uses TRBV30 and TRBJ1-5; possible D gene TRBD1, 5 bases. This CDR3 is 15 amino acids long. Looked up from germline, CDR1 is GTSNPN and CDR2 is SVGIG (reference sequence). V lost 1 base to trimming and J lost 0 bases, with 10 bases between them. This CDR3 reads CAWSEGTYSNQPQHF. The CDR3 DNA reads as TGTGCCTGGAGTGAGGGGACTTATAGCAATCAGCCCCAGCATTTT.

The gene calls are TRBV5-1 and TRBJ1-4; a weak D match, TRBD1 (5 bases). The V end lost 0 bases, the J end lost 8 bases, and 14 bases lay between the germline ends. This CDR3 spans 15 amino acids. Germline V gives CDR1 SGHRS, CDR2 YFSETQ. CDR3 region: CASSLDPGYREKLFF. In DNA form, the CDR3 reads TGCGCCAGCAGCTTGGATCCAGGGTATAGAGAAAAACTGTTTTTT.

This chain uses TRBV9 with TRBJ2-1; 7 nucleotides line up with TRBD2. Per the germline V gene, CDR1 is SGDLS and CDR2 is YYNGEE. The CDR3 runs 14 residues. The V segment lost 5 bases and the J segment 3 bases; nucleotides outside the gene matches: 5. CDR3 sequence: CASSPGGIYNEQFF. DNA for the CDR3: TGTGCCAGCAGTCCGGGGGGAATCTACAATGAGCAGTTCTTC.

The chain joins TRBV28 to TRBJ1-2; D gene ambiguous. The germline V gene has CDR1 MDHEN and CDR2 SYDVKM. The CDR3 is 14 amino acids. V lost 5 bases, J lost 4 bases, and 14 bases lay in between. The CDR3 bases are TGTGCCAGCAGTGCCGTAACCAGAAGCTATGGCTACACCTTC. Translated, it gives CASSAVTRSYGYTF.

This chain connects TRBV19 to TRBJ2-6, with TRBD2 matching 7 bases. Germline CDR1 LNHDA, CDR2 SQIVND (reference sequence). V dropped 5 bases and J dropped 3; count of bases not matched to a gene: 10. The CDR3 spans 17 residues. The CDR3, as DNA: TGTGCCAGTAGTGCCCGGGGAGGGATTAATGGGGCCAACGTCCTGACTTTC. It encodes CASSARGGINGANVLTF.

This chain uses TRBV11-3 with TRBJ2-2; a weak D match, TRBD2 (7 bases). Germline V gives CDR1 SGHNT, CDR2 YENEEA. The CDR3 has 14 amino acids. The V end lost 3 bases, the J end lost 7 bases, and 12 bases lay between the germline ends. The CDR3 here is CASSFGGQGGELFF. DNA of the CDR3: TGTGCCAGCAGCTTCGGGGGGCAGGGCGGGGAGCTGTTTTTT.

The chain combines TRBV7-2 with TRBJ1-2; D uncertain. V lost 5 bases and J 0 bases, leaving 16 bases between the germline ends. Germline assignment: CDR1 SGHTA and CDR2 FQGNSA. The CDR3 sequence is 16 residues long. The CDR3 spells CASSRRPRVTNYGYTF. The CDR3 DNA follows: TGTGCCAGCAGCCGTAGGCCCCGGGTTACTAACTATGGCTACACCTTC.

The table lists this clone with a count of one. This chain connects TRBV10-3 to TRBJ1-6; TRBD1 aligns across 7 bases. The germline V gene encodes CDR1 ENHRY and CDR2 SYGVKD. The CDR3 length is 15 residues. Trimming removed 10 bases from V and 10 bases from J; junction bases left unmatched: 16. The DNA for the CDR3 is TGTGCCAGCCTAGGGACAGCGGAACCACTCTCACCCCTCCACTTT. It encodes CASLGTAEPLSPLHF.

J is TRBJ2-2 and V is TRBV6-4; possible D gene TRBD1, 5 bases. The V end was cut by 3 bases, the J end by 1 base, with 12 bases between. CDR1 and CDR2 from the germline V gene are MRHNA and SNTAGT. The CDR3 length is 16 residues. The CDR3 sequence is CASSDVTDVNTGELFF. As DNA, the CDR3 is TGTGCCAGCAGTGATGTGACAGATGTGAACACCGGGGAGCTGTTTTTT.

The chain links TRBV2 to TRBJ2-5, with D possibly TRBD1 on 6 matching bases. This CDR3 is 13 amino acids long. V was clipped by 3 bases and J by 7 bases, with 12 bases between them. The germline gives CDR1 SNHLY, CDR2 FYNNEI. The CDR3 sequence is CASSEGALGTQYF. The CDR3 nucleotides are TGTGCCAGCAGTGAGGGGGCCTTAGGGACCCAGTACTTC.

This clone showed up just once. This chain connects TRBV18 to TRBJ2-3, with TRBD1 as a possible D gene (5 bases). V lost 0 bases and J lost 7, with 14 bases in between. The germline V gene encodes CDR1 KGHSH and CDR2 LQKENI. The CDR3 has 15 amino acids. This CDR3 is CASSPPQGSSNTQYF. CDR3 coding DNA: TGTGCCAGCTCACCACCCCAGGGAAGTTCAAATACGCAGTATTTT.

This clone has more than one count but fewer than ten. The rearrangement links TRBV30 to TRBJ2-7; 10 nucleotides agree with TRBD2. The junction had 4 bases not matched to a gene; V was cut back by 0 bases and J by 2 bases. The CDR3 has 15 residues. CDR1 GTSNPN and CDR2 SVGIG come from the germline V gene (reference sequence). CDR3 sequence: CAWSVGLAGAYEQYF. In DNA, the CDR3 is TGTGCCTGGAGTGTCGGGCTAGCGGGGGCCTACGAGCAGTACTTC.

V and J are TRBV28 and TRBJ2-5; 7 bases align to TRBD1. The junction had 6 bases not matched to a gene; V was cut back by 6 bases and J by 5 bases. Germline assignment: CDR1 MDHEN and CDR2 SYDVKM. The CDR3 extends over 13 amino acids. Here the CDR3 DNA reads TGTGCCAGCAGGTTACAGGGGTATGAGACCCAGTACTTC. Its translation: CASRLQGYETQYF.

This chain uses TRBV4-1 with TRBJ2-1; 10 positions match TRBD2. Germline V lookup: CDR1 MGHRA, CDR2 YSYEKL. The CDR3 length is 14 residues. Germline trimming cut 6 bases from V and 9 bases from J; bases unmatched to any gene: 8. CDR3 sequence reads: CASSISGGAPEQFF. The CDR3 DNA is TGCGCCAGCAGTATCAGCGGGGGGGCCCCTGAGCAGTTCTTC.

The chain links TRBV10-1 to TRBJ2-7; 10 nucleotides agree with TRBD1. This CDR3 has 17 amino acids. From germline, CDR1 is WNHNN and CDR2 SYGVQD (reference sequence). The V segment lost 3 bases and the J segment 3 bases; nucleotides outside the gene matches: 11. The CDR3 sequence: CASSESSRRTGGYEQYF. The CDR3, as DNA: TGCGCCAGCAGTGAATCGAGTAGGAGGACAGGGGGCTACGAGCAGTACTTC.

The chain combines TRBV7-3 with TRBJ2-2; TRBD1 aligns across 8 bases. With 2 bases clipped from V and 1 base from J, the junction kept 0 bases outside the gene matches. The CDR3 length is 15 residues. CDR1 is SGHTA, CDR2 FQGTGA, per germline. The CDR3 DNA sequence: TGTGCCAGCAGCTTAGGGACAGGGAACACCGGGGAGCTGTTTTTT. This codes for CASSLGTGNTGELFF.

This chain links TRBV12-3 or TRBV12-4 with TRBJ1-1; D remains ambiguous. V lost 3 bases and J 3 bases, leaving 2 bases between the germline ends. The CDR3 extends over 11 amino acids. As DNA, the CDR3 is TGTGCCAGCAGTTTCTACACTGAAGCTTTCTTT. Translated, it gives CASSFYTEAFF.

The V gene is TRBV29-1, the J gene TRBJ1-2; D is uncertain. Trimming shortened V by 5 bases and J by 4 bases, and 14 bases separated the two germline ends. The CDR3 contains 13 residues. CDR1 and CDR2 (germline): SQVTM, ANQGSEA. CDR3 protein: CSVTEDFSYGYTF. CDR3 sequence (DNA): TGCAGCGTTACAGAGGACTTCTCCTATGGCTACACCTTC.

This clone was counted a few times. V and J are TRBV20-1 and TRBJ1-2, with TRBD1 matching 7 bases. Germline values: CDR1 DFQATT, CDR2 SNEGSKA (reference sequence). The CDR3 sequence is 10 residues long. V lost 6 bases, J lost 7 bases, and 2 bases stayed unmatched. CDR3 in DNA: TGCAGTGCGAGGGGGCTTGGCTACACCTTC. It specifies CSARGLGYTF.

The chain employs TRBV7-2 and TRBJ2-1; weak D call: TRBD1 (6 bases). The CDR3 has 16 residues. Germline CDR1 reads SGHTA; CDR2 reads FQGNSA. Trimming left V 4 bases short and J 2 bases short, with 15 bases between. For the CDR3, the DNA is TGTGCCAGCAGCTCCGTCAGGGGCAACACCTACAATGAGCAGTTCTTC. Protein product: CASSSVRGNTYNEQFF.

CDR3 bases: TGTGCCAGCAGCACCAGGACTTGGGGGGCCGGGGAGCTGTTTTTT. It codes for CASSTRTWGAGELFF. The rearrangement joins TRBV11-2 to TRBJ2-2; D is perhaps TRBD2 (6 bases). The CDR3 is 15 residues long. The V end lost 5 bases, the J end lost 6 bases, and 16 bases lay between the germline ends. Germline assignment: CDR1 SGHAT and CDR2 FQNNGV.

This clone showed up just a few times. The chain couples TRBV10-3 to TRBJ1-2; D is perhaps TRBD1 (6 bases). V was trimmed by 4 bases and J by 0 bases, leaving 12 bases between them. Germline V gives CDR1 ENHRY, CDR2 SYGVKD. The CDR3 is made up of 15 amino acids. The CDR3 DNA reads as TGTGCCATCAGTGCACAGGGTCAGGCTAACTATGGCTACACCTTC. It yields the protein CAISAQGQANYGYTF.

This clone showed up just once. V is TRBV19 and J is TRBJ1-2; TRBD1 agrees at 10 bases. This CDR3 comprises 14 residues. The V and J ends lost 10 bases and 2 bases, in that order; junction bases with no gene match: 7. The germline CDR1 and CDR2 sequences are LNHDA and SQIVND (reference sequence). The CDR3 loop is CATWDRGRNYGYTF. CDR3 bases: TGTGCCACCTGGGACAGGGGTAGGAACTATGGCTACACCTTC. Using reference TRBV19 and TRBJ1-2 for the parts outside the CDR3, the full variable domain is DGGITQSPKYLFRKEGQNVTLSCEQNLNHDAMYWYRQDPGQGLRLIYYSQIVNDFQKGDIAEGYSVSREKKESFPLTVTSAQKNPTAFYLCATWDRGRNYGYTFGSGTRLTVV.

This clone came up once. The chain uses TRBV29-1 and TRBJ1-1, with D hard to call. Trimming took off 7 bases at V and 3 bases at J, with 9 bases between the two ends. The CDR3 covers 11 residues. Germline CDR1 and CDR2: SQVTM and ANQGSEA. CDR3 residues: CSATIDTEAFF. CDR3 nucleotides: TGCAGCGCCACAATCGACACTGAAGCTTTCTTT.

CDR3 nucleotide sequence: TGTGCCAGTAAGGAGGGGTCCTCCACAGATACGCAGTATTTT. This encodes CASKEGSSTDTQYF. The chain recombines TRBV19 with TRBJ2-3; D may be TRBD2 (6 bases). Germline CDR1 is LNHDA and CDR2 is SQIVND (reference sequence). With 7 bases removed from V and 2 bases from J, the gap between germline ends came to 13 bases. The CDR3 consists of 14 residues.